This T cell receptor beta chain was identified during a study of blood T cell repertoires in COVID-19. Sequencing was performed with immunoSEQ multiplex PCR; in TCRdb, only in-frame clones are kept and a portion is missing. The data contain about 120,000 clones, around 87% of them singletons. Trimming at V came to 5 bases and at J to 2 bases, leaving 12 bases not matched to a gene. Germline values: CDR1 SEHNR, CDR2 FQNEAQ (reference sequence). This CDR3 is 17 amino acids long. The sequence was collected from a woman aged 70 to 79 with acute or convalescent COVID-19. The chain carries TRBV7-9 and TRBJ1-2, with TRBD1 identical over 9 bases. The specimen sequenced was peripheral blood. CDR3 protein: CASSGGDRGILNYGYTF. The CDR3 DNA sequence: TGTGCCAGCAGCGGGGGCGACAGGGGGATTCTCAACTATGGCTACACCTTC. The whole variable domain, remainder taken from reference TRBV7-9 and TRBJ1-2, is DTGVSQNPRHKITKRGQNVTFRCDPISEHNRLYWYRQTLGQGPEFLTYFQNEAQLEKSRLLSDRFSAERPKGSFSTLEIQRTEQGDSAMYLCASSGGDRGILNYGYTFGSGTRLTVV.